Shown below are 19 T cell receptor beta chains from a single sample sequenced in a study of shared clonotypes between healthy human individuals. Sequenced by immunoSEQ multiplex PCR; TCRdb stores in-frame clones only, minus some. The table has 2 million to 3 million clones, over 85% seen once. The specimen was naive CD4+ T cells sorted from blood. The subset is: CD45RA+ positively selected. The receptor set was obtained from a young man in good health.

J is TRBJ1-5 and V is TRBV19; 7 nucleotides match TRBD1. V dropped 2 bases and J dropped 7; count of bases not matched to a gene: 8. This CDR3 has 15 amino acids. Germline V lookup: CDR1 LNHDA, CDR2 SQIVND (reference sequence). CDR3 in amino acids: CASSIKTTGTQPQHF. CDR3 DNA: TGTGCCAGTAGTATAAAGACGACAGGGACCCAGCCCCAGCATTTT.

This clone was observed once. The chain recombines TRBV5-1 with TRBJ1-2; 10 bases are shared with TRBD1. Germline CDR1 SGHRS, CDR2 YFSETQ. The length of the CDR3 is 14 residues. Losses at the gene ends were 2 bases for V and 3 bases for J; bases not matched to a gene: 1. CDR3 sequence: CASSFGTGDYGYTF. For the CDR3, the DNA is TGCGCCAGCAGCTTTGGGACAGGGGACTATGGCTACACCTTC.

V is TRBV18 and J is TRBJ1-5; D gene unclear. CDR3 length: 12 amino acids. From germline, CDR1 is KGHSH and CDR2 LQKENI. V was trimmed by 6 bases and J by 5 bases, leaving 8 bases between them. The CDR3 spells CASSGFDQPQHF. The CDR3 bases are TGTGCCAGCTCTGGCTTCGATCAGCCCCAGCATTTT.

The genes are TRBV6-7 and TRBJ1-2; D ambiguous. TRBV6-7 is an open reading frame, and its role is uncertain. Trimming stripped 6 bases from V and 2 bases from J, with 37 bases between. CDR3 size: 22 residues. CDR3 in DNA: TGTGCCAGCAGAAATCTTAGGACCAGGACGTGCTTCCTGGTGATTAAAAACTATGGCTACACCTTC. Its translation: CASRNLRTRTCFLVIKNYGYTF.

CDR3 protein: CASSPGGQVETQYF. DNA of the CDR3: TGTGCCAGCTCACCAGGGGGGCAAGTGGAGACCCAGTACTTC. This chain links TRBV18 with TRBJ2-5; the D gene could be TRBD1 or TRBD2 (6 bases each). The ends were cut back, 2 bases at V and 5 bases at J, with 12 bases in the middle. Germline V gives CDR1 KGHSH, CDR2 LQKENI. The CDR3 runs 14 residues.

V usage is TRBV11-2 and J usage is TRBJ1-4; no firm D call. V lost 1 base, J lost 4 bases, and 7 bases lay in between. This CDR3 spans 14 amino acids. CDR1 is SGHAT and CDR2 is FQNNGV in the germline V gene. The CDR3 here is CASSLAAGNEKLFF. The CDR3, as DNA: TGTGCCAGCAGCTTAGCTGCAGGTAATGAAAAACTGTTTTTT. The full variable domain, rest sourced from reference TRBV11-2 and TRBJ1-4, is EAGVAQSPRYKIIEKRQSVAFWCNPISGHATLYWYQQILGQGPKLLIQFQNNGVVDDSQLPKDRFSAERLKGVDSTLKIQPAKLEDSAVYLCASSLAAGNEKLFFGSGTQLSVL.

The V gene is TRBV19, the J gene TRBJ2-7; unclear D gene. Germline CDR1 and CDR2: LNHDA and SQIVND (reference sequence). Trimming took off 3 bases at V and 5 bases at J, with 8 bases between the two ends. The CDR3 length is 12 residues. The CDR3: CASSMRWDEQYF. The CDR3, as DNA: TGTGCCAGTAGTATGCGGTGGGACGAGCAGTACTTC.

This clone has a handful of counts. Other DNA variants within this sample encode the same CDR3. This chain joins TRBV6-5 and TRBJ1-2; TRBD1 aligns across 10 bases. V shed 2 bases and J 4 bases; nucleotides not matched to a gene: 4. This CDR3 comprises 15 residues. Germline loops: CDR1 MNHEY, CDR2 SVGAGI. The CDR3 loop is CASSYTRTGGYGYTF. CDR3 DNA: TGTGCCAGCAGTTACACCCGGACAGGGGGCTATGGCTACACCTTC.

This sequence joins TRBV10-1 and TRBJ1-2; D is ambiguous. The CDR3 covers 14 residues. Germline V gives CDR1 WNHNN, CDR2 SYGVQD (reference sequence). V was trimmed by 0 bases and J by 5 bases, leaving 10 bases between them. The CDR3 DNA follows: TGCGCCAGCAGTGAGTCTGGAGTAAATTATGGCTACACCTTC. Translated: CASSESGVNYGYTF.

V gene TRBV30 combines with J gene TRBJ1-2; maybe TRBD1 (5 bases). The CDR3 covers 13 residues. Germline V gene data show CDR1 as GTSNPN and CDR2 as SVGIG (reference sequence). V was shortened by 7 bases and J by 4 bases, with 16 bases between the two germline ends. The CDR3 sequence is CAFSMEGSYGYTF. CDR3 DNA: TGTGCCTTTTCGATGGAGGGGAGCTATGGCTACACCTTC.

This chain joins TRBV6-5 and TRBJ1-5; TRBD1 aligns across 8 bases. The CDR3 is made up of 14 amino acids. After removal of 5 bases from V and 6 bases from J, the junction contained 6 bases not matched to a gene. Germline CDR1 and CDR2: MNHEY and SVGAGI. The CDR3 here is CASSDQGAAQPQHF. The DNA of the CDR3 is TGTGCCAGCAGTGATCAGGGGGCAGCTCAGCCCCAGCATTTT.

V and J are TRBV7-9 and TRBJ2-2; D uncertain. This CDR3 has 15 residues. V shed 2 bases and J shed 7 bases, with 14 bases lying between them. CDR1 and CDR2 (germline): SEHNR, FQNEAQ (reference sequence). In DNA, the CDR3 is TGTGCCAGCAGCTTATCGCTTTCGGGCAGCGGGGAGCTGTTTTTT. It yields the protein CASSLSLSGSGELFF.

The rearrangement joins TRBV7-2 to TRBJ1-4, with unresolved D. CDR3 size: 12 residues. Germline assignment: CDR1 SGHTA and CDR2 FQGNSA. V lost 4 bases to trimming and J lost 4 bases, with 4 bases between them. The DNA for the CDR3 is TGTGCCAGCAGCTCCTATAATGAAAAACTGTTTTTT. This codes for CASSSYNEKLFF.

The chain joins TRBV14 to TRBJ2-7, with 8 bases that match TRBD1. The germline gives CDR1 SGHDN, CDR2 FVKESK. V was pared by 2 bases and J by 1 base, with 7 bases of the junction left unmatched. The CDR3 is 16 residues long. The CDR3, as DNA: TGTGCCAGCAGCCAAATATCCGGGACAGGTTCCTACGAGCAGTACTTC. This encodes CASSQISGTGSYEQYF.

This clone was recorded only once. The V gene is TRBV18, the J gene TRBJ2-5; perhaps D is TRBD1 or TRBD2 (5 bases each). Trimming stripped 2 bases from V and 7 bases from J, with 17 bases between. Germline V gives CDR1 KGHSH, CDR2 LQKENI. The CDR3 spans 15 residues. CDR3 region: CASSPGDLKKGTQYF. Here the CDR3 DNA reads TGTGCCAGCTCACCAGGGGACCTCAAGAAGGGGACCCAGTACTTC.

CDR3 in amino acids: CASSQTGDSNQPQHF. The DNA of the CDR3 is TGCGCCAGCAGCCAGACGGGAGATAGCAATCAGCCCCAGCATTTT. The chain joins TRBV4-3 to TRBJ1-5, with D hard to call. This CDR3 contains 15 residues. Germline CDR1 is LGHNA and CDR2 is YSLEER. Trimming left V 3 bases short and J 0 bases short, with 9 bases between.

The rearrangement links TRBV7-8 to TRBJ2-7; 8 bases line up with TRBD1. CDR3 size: 15 residues. The J segment lost 3 bases and the V segment lost 3 bases, leaving 7 bases of the junction unmatched. Germline assignment: CDR1 SGHVS and CDR2 FQNEAQ. Written as DNA, the CDR3 is TGTGCCAGCAGCTTCCTCCCAGGGGGCCTCTACGAGCAGTACTTC. It encodes CASSFLPGGLYEQYF.

V gene TRBV28 combines with J gene TRBJ2-2, with TRBD1 matching over 7 bases. Germline loops: CDR1 MDHEN, CDR2 SYDVKM. The CDR3 length is 15 residues. After removal of 4 bases from V and 4 bases from J, the junction contained 6 bases not matched to a gene. The CDR3 DNA follows: TGTGCCAGCAGTTCAAGGGGGCGGGTCACCGGGGAGCTGTTTTTT. Translated: CASSSRGRVTGELFF.

This sequence joins TRBV5-6 and TRBJ1-2; the D gene is possibly TRBD1 (6 bases). The CDR3 consists of 14 residues. Germline V gene data show CDR1 as SGHDT and CDR2 as YYEEEE. V was clipped by 0 bases and J by 4 bases, with 10 bases between them. The CDR3 bases are TGTGCCAGCAGCTTGGTGGACAGTTCCTATGGCTACACCTTC. Translated, it gives CASSLVDSSYGYTF.